The 29 T cell receptor beta chains in this list originate from one sample, sequenced in a study of CD8 T cells in ankylosing spondylitis. MiXCR, applied by TCRdb to the 5' RACE reads, yields one record per CDR3 protein. The table lists over 100,000 distinct CDR3 sequences, approximately 10% of them singletons. Sequencing was performed on blood, either unsorted or a sorted T cell fraction (not recorded which). The receptors come from a female donor with ankylosing spondylitis or in good health (not recorded which).

In its sample, this clonotype was seen many times. This chain links TRBV10-2 with TRBJ2-1; no clear D. V lost 2 bases to trimming and J lost 6 bases, with 2 bases between them. Germline-derived CDR1 and CDR2 are WSHSY and SAAADI. The CDR3 is made up of 11 amino acids. The CDR3 nucleotides read TGCGCCAGCAGTGAGGCCAATGAGCAGTTCTTC. Translation: CASSEANEQFF.

V is TRBV5-4 and J is TRBJ2-4; possibly TRBD1 or TRBD2 for D (6 bases each). Trimming shortened V by 3 bases and J by 8 bases, and 21 bases separated the two germline ends. The CDR3 length is 16 residues. CDR1 SGHNT and CDR2 YYREEE come from the germline V gene (reference sequence). CDR3 nucleotides: TGTGCCAGCAGCTCGGCGACAGGATATTCGGGGGACATTCAGTACTTC. Protein: CASSSATGYSGDIQYF. Full variable domain (rest looked up from reference TRBV5-4 and TRBJ2-4): ETGVTQSPTHLIKTRGQQVTLRCSSQSGHNTVSWYQQALGQGPQFIFQYYREEENGRGNFPPRFSGLQFPNYSSELNVNALELDDSALYLCASSSATGYSGDIQYFGAGTRLSVL.

There are many counts of this clonotype. The chain carries TRBV3-1 and TRBJ1-1; D not resolved. Between the trimmed V and J ends, which lost 1 base and 0 bases, there was a span of 9 bases. This CDR3 has 15 residues. Germline values: CDR1 LGHDT, CDR2 YNNKEL (reference sequence). CDR3 loop: CASSQGSRVNTEAFF. The DNA for the CDR3 is TGTGCCAGCAGCCAAGGGTCTAGGGTGAACACTGAAGCTTTCTTT.

This clonotype was detected ten times or more. The V call is TRBV21-1, the J call TRBJ2-3. TRBV21-1 is a documented pseudogene. The CDR3 consists of 14 residues. Here the CDR3 DNA reads TGTGCCAGCAGCAAACGGGGTAGCACAGATACGCAGTATTTT. Translation gives CASSKRGSTDTQYF.

This sequence joins TRBV9 and TRBJ1-3; D not resolved. The CDR3 covers 13 residues. The germline V gene encodes CDR1 SGDLS and CDR2 YYNGEE. Trimming stripped 3 bases from V and 0 bases from J, with 4 bases between. CDR3 amino acids: CASSDYSGNTIYF. The CDR3 DNA sequence: TGTGCCAGCAGCGATTACTCTGGAAACACCATATATTTT.

This clonotype was counted only a few times. V usage is TRBV2 and J usage is TRBJ2-3, with TRBD2 matching over 13 bases. The CDR3 is 16 amino acids. The V gene's germline CDR1 is SNHLY and CDR2 FYNNEI. V trimming: 5 bases; J trimming: 3 bases; junction bases outside the gene matches: 5. The DNA of the CDR3 is TGTGCCAGCAGTTTTAAGGGACTAGCGGGGACAGATACGCAGTATTTT. Translation: CASSFKGLAGTDTQYF.

This clonotype has at least ten counts. V and J are TRBV7-9 and TRBJ2-1, with a tentative D call TRBD2 (5 bases). There are 13 residues in the CDR3. Germline V gives CDR1 SEHNR, CDR2 FQNEAQ (reference sequence). Trimming stripped 5 bases from V and 6 bases from J, with 11 bases between. CDR3 DNA: TGTGCCAGCAGCACCACTAGTAGCAATGAGCAGTTCTTC. Amino acid sequence: CASSTTSSNEQFF.

The chain couples TRBV5-1 to TRBJ2-5; 8 bases agree with TRBD2. The V and J ends lost 4 bases and 1 base, in that order; junction bases with no gene match: 3. This CDR3 is 14 amino acids long. Germline CDR1 SGHRS, CDR2 YFSETQ. This CDR3 is CASSPGTSQETQYF. The CDR3 nucleotides are TGCGCCAGCAGCCCCGGGACTAGCCAAGAGACCCAGTACTTC.

This clonotype was seen many times. This chain links TRBV12-3 or TRBV12-4 with TRBJ1-2; TRBD1 is a possible D gene (5 bases). The V gene lost 7 bases and the J gene lost 4 bases, with 13 bases spanning the gap. This CDR3 is 13 amino acids long. The CDR3 is CASTGRVFYGYTF. The CDR3 coding sequence is TGTGCCAGCACCGGCAGGGTTTTCTATGGCTACACCTTC.

CDR3 coding DNA: TGCAGTGCTAGAGGGGGACACTCTGGAAACACCATATATTTT. This gives the protein CSARGGHSGNTIYF. This chain joins TRBV20-1 and TRBJ1-3; possible D gene TRBD1, 6 bases. There are 14 residues in the CDR3. V was clipped by 1 base and J by 0 bases, with 7 bases between them. Germline CDR1 reads DFQATT; CDR2 reads SNEGSKA (reference sequence).

Ten or more counts support this clonotype. This chain links TRBV7-2 with TRBJ2-5; D possibly corresponds to TRBD1 (5 bases). Trimming left V 1 base short and J 3 bases short, with 9 bases between. This CDR3 is 14 amino acids long. The germline CDR1 and CDR2 sequences are SGHTA and FQGNSA. The DNA of the CDR3 is TGTGCCAGCAGCTTAGGCGGACATGAAGAGACCCAGTACTTC. As protein: CASSLGGHEETQYF.

This clonotype was found many times. The CDR3 sequence: CASSMLIVGNEQFF. The CDR3 DNA sequence: TGTGCCAGTAGTATGCTTATTGTGGGCAATGAGCAGTTCTTC. The genes are TRBV19 and TRBJ2-1; D is uncertain. Germline V gene lookup returns CDR1 LNHDA and CDR2 SQIVND (reference sequence). The CDR3 loop spans 14 amino acids. The V end lost 3 bases, the J end lost 6 bases, and 12 bases lay between the germline ends.

This clonotype was picked up many times. CDR3 sequence (DNA): TGTGCCAGCACCCACCTCGAGGGGACCCAGTACTTC. It yields the protein CASTHLEGTQYF. The genes are TRBV12-3 or TRBV12-4 and TRBJ2-5; D may be TRBD2 (5 bases). The CDR3 is made up of 12 amino acids. Trimming removed 7 bases at V and 7 bases at J, with 13 bases between.

This clonotype was counted ten times or more. The V and J genes are TRBV7-2 and TRBJ1-1; 7 bases map to TRBD1. V shed 6 bases and J 8 bases; nucleotides not matched to a gene: 3. The germline V gene encodes CDR1 SGHTA and CDR2 FQGNSA. This CDR3 has 11 residues. The CDR3 spells CASSTRGEAFF. As DNA, the CDR3 is TGTGCCAGCAGTACCAGGGGGGAAGCTTTCTTT.

This clonotype was recorded many times. This chain uses TRBV3-1 with TRBJ2-2, with no clear D. CDR3 length equals 14 residues. The V end was cut by 2 bases, the J end by 4 bases, with 8 bases between. Germline CDR1 is LGHDT and CDR2 is YNNKEL (reference sequence). CDR3 sequence (DNA): TGTGCCAGCAGCCAACAAGGACGCACCGGGGAGCTGTTTTTT. Protein sequence: CASSQQGRTGELFF. Full variable domain (missing parts from reference TRBV3-1 and TRBJ2-2): DTAVSQTPKYLVTQMGNDKSIKCEQNLGHDTMYWYKQDSKKFLKIMFSYNNKELIINETVPNRFSPKSPDKAHLNLHINSLELGDSAVYFCASSQQGRTGELFFGEGSRLTVL.

This clonotype appeared a few times. The chain is built from TRBV2 and TRBJ2-1, with 8 bases fitting TRBD2. V gave up 8 bases and J gave up 10 bases; unmatched junction bases: 7. The CDR3 extends over 12 amino acids. From germline, CDR1 is SNHLY and CDR2 FYNNEI. The DNA for the CDR3 is TGTGCCAGCGAGCCGCGGGGGGACGAGCAGTTCTTC. It yields the protein CASEPRGDEQFF.

This clonotype has at least ten counts. V and J are TRBV7-7 and TRBJ2-1; unclear D gene. The V gene lost 1 base and the J gene lost 5 bases, with 9 bases spanning the gap. CDR3 length: 14 amino acids. Germline CDR1 SSHAT, CDR2 FNYEAQ (reference sequence). The chain's CDR3 is CASSLEPADNEQFF. CDR3 nucleotide sequence: TGTGCCAGCAGCTTAGAACCAGCCGACAATGAGCAGTTCTTC.

This clonotype has a count of ten or more. V gene TRBV18 combines with J gene TRBJ2-7; 7 positions agree with TRBD1. The ends lost 5 bases at V and 1 base at J; junction bases unmatched: 5. The CDR3 is 14 amino acids. CDR1 is KGHSH, CDR2 LQKENI, per germline. The CDR3 nucleotides are TGTGCCAGCTCAGACCCGGGACAGTCCTACGAGCAGTACTTC. Its translation: CASSDPGQSYEQYF. Filled out from reference TRBV18 and TRBJ2-7, the complete variable domain reads NAGVMQNPRHLVRRRGQEARLRCSPMKGHSHVYWYRQLPEEGLKFMVYLQKENIIDESGMPKERFSAEFPKEGPSILRIQQVVRGDSAAYFCASSDPGQSYEQYFGPGTRLTVT.

The sample holds a few counts of this clonotype. V and J are TRBV7-2 and TRBJ1-6; unclear D gene. CDR1 and CDR2 from the germline V gene are SGHTA and FQGNSA. The CDR3 extends over 16 amino acids. V gave up 1 base and J gave up 0 bases, with 7 bases separating them. The CDR3 DNA is TGTGCCAGCAGCTTAGATCGGGGCTCCTATAATTCACCCCTCCACTTT. It is translated as CASSLDRGSYNSPLHF. Combining the CDR3 with reference TRBV7-2 and TRBJ1-6 gives the whole variable domain GAGVSQSPSNKVTEKGKDVELRCDPISGHTALYWYRQSLGQGLEFLIYFQGNSAPDKSGLPSDRFSAERTGGSVSTLTIQRTQQEDSAVYLCASSLDRGSYNSPLHFGNGTRLTVT.

Ten or more counts support this clonotype. V and J are TRBV9 and TRBJ2-1; 13 nucleotides match TRBD2. V trimming: 0 bases; J trimming: 3 bases; junction bases outside the gene matches: 9. CDR1 and CDR2 (germline): SGDLS, YYNGEE. There are 19 residues in the CDR3. In DNA, the CDR3 is TGTGCCAGCAGCGTAGCTTACGGGACTAGCGGGGCTTACTACAATGAGCAGTTCTTC. This encodes CASSVAYGTSGAYYNEQFF. The full variable domain, completed using reference TRBV9 and TRBJ2-1, is DSGVTQTPKHLITATGQRVTLRCSPRSGDLSVYWYQQSLDQGLQFLIQYYNGEERAKGNILERFSAQQFPDLHSELNLSSLELGDSALYFCASSVAYGTSGAYYNEQFFGPGTRLTVL.

There are many counts of this clonotype. This chain connects TRBV7-2 to TRBJ1-2; 10 bases line up with TRBD1. The CDR3 totals 13 residues. Trimming removed 5 bases from V and 8 bases from J; junction bases left unmatched: 5. Germline CDR1 is SGHTA and CDR2 is FQGNSA. CDR3 bases: TGTGCCAGCAGCCCCGGACAGGGGGAAGGCTACACCTTC. Amino acids: CASSPGQGEGYTF. Full variable domain (rest looked up from reference TRBV7-2 and TRBJ1-2): GAGVSQSPSNKVTEKGKDVELRCDPISGHTALYWYRQSLGQGLEFLIYFQGNSAPDKSGLPSDRFSAERTGGSVSTLTIQRTQQEDSAVYLCASSPGQGEGYTFGSGTRLTVV.

This clonotype has at least ten counts. The chain has TRBV29-1 and TRBJ2-6; a possible D gene is TRBD2 (5 bases). Germline lookup yields CDR1 SQVTM and CDR2 ANQGSEA. With 6 bases removed from V and 0 bases from J, the gap between germline ends came to 21 bases. This CDR3 has 18 residues. The CDR3 nucleotides read TGCAGCGTCCCGACTACTTTGTCGTCCCCCTCTGGGGCCAACGTCCTGACTTTC. Protein: CSVPTTLSSPSGANVLTF.

In its sample, this clonotype was seen many times. The chain carries TRBV12-3 or TRBV12-4 and TRBJ2-3, with a tentative D call TRBD2 (6 bases). CDR3 length: 14 amino acids. The V and J ends lost 1 base and 8 bases respectively, with 13 bases between them. The CDR3: CASSLGSAGSTQYF. For the CDR3, the DNA is TGTGCCAGCAGTTTAGGGAGCGCCGGGAGTACGCAGTATTTT.

The chain is built from TRBV18 and TRBJ1-1; D is perhaps TRBD1 (6 bases). Germline V lookup: CDR1 KGHSH, CDR2 LQKENI. This CDR3 is built from 13 residues. Trimming cost V 3 bases and J 7 bases, with 12 bases left between them. CDR3 nucleotide sequence: TGTGCCAGCTCACCGACAGGAGGGATTGAAGCTTTCTTT. Translation gives CASSPTGGIEAFF.

Notes on this clonotype: A read error may be the cause here, since a much bigger clone is one base away. The chain combines TRBV24-1 with TRBJ2-2; perhaps D is TRBD1 or TRBD2 (5 bases each). The germline V gene has CDR1 KGHDR and CDR2 SFDVKD. This CDR3 spans 16 amino acids. The CDR3 DNA is TGTACCACCAGTGATCCCGGGACCATAAACACCGGGGAGCTGTTTTTT. This codes for CTTSDPGTINTGELFF.

The chain recombines TRBV19 with TRBJ1-2, with a possible D match to TRBD1 (6 bases). CDR3 length: 13 amino acids. Germline CDR1 and CDR2: LNHDA and SQIVND (reference sequence). V gave up 5 bases and J gave up 4 bases, with 11 bases separating them. CDR3 DNA sequence: TGTGCCAGTAGTCTCCGGGGGCTCTATGGCTACACCTTC. Translating gives CASSLRGLYGYTF.

In its sample, this clonotype was seen many times. The chain uses TRBV5-1 and TRBJ1-5, with 8 bases aligning to TRBD1. Germline loops: CDR1 SGHRS, CDR2 YFSETQ. J gave up 1 base and V 4 bases, and 4 bases lay outside the gene matches. This CDR3 has 15 amino acids. This chain's CDR3 is CASSEQGASNQPQHF. CDR3 bases: TGCGCCAGCAGCGAGCAGGGGGCCAGCAATCAGCCCCAGCATTTT.

Ten or more counts support this clonotype. The gene calls are TRBV5-1 and TRBJ2-7; TRBD1 matches 7 bases. Losses at the gene ends were 3 bases for V and 5 bases for J; bases not matched to a gene: 11. Germline values: CDR1 SGHRS, CDR2 YFSETQ. This CDR3 contains 15 residues. The CDR3 DNA follows: TGCGCCAGCAGCTCTACCGGGACAGTAGTCCACGAGCAGTACTTC. The encoded protein is CASSSTGTVVHEQYF.

This clonotype showed up many times. V is TRBV7-2 and J is TRBJ1-4; D is unresolved. Trimming cost V 3 bases and J 8 bases, with 16 bases left between them. The CDR3 spans 15 residues. Germline V gene sequence: CDR1 SGHTA, CDR2 FQGNSA. This chain's CDR3 is CASSLNSLTGEKLFF. Here the CDR3 DNA reads TGTGCCAGCAGCTTGAACTCTCTTACGGGCGAAAAACTGTTTTTT.